The source of this T cell receptor beta chain is a study of Ad26.COV2.S vaccination and SARS-CoV-2 variants. Study-level background: Donor was one of the participants in the Ad26.COV2.S arm of the COV1001 trial. Intramuscular Ad26.COV2.S doses were given once or twice, 56 days apart.

The CDR3 totals 15 residues. Germline CDR1 reads SGHRS; CDR2 reads YFSETQ. V was pared by 4 bases and J by 3 bases, with 6 bases of the junction left unmatched. For this clone: Antigen unknown.

Documented treatment: 15 to 20 received Ad26.COV2.S at low or high dose, single or two shots; about 5 received placebo; per-sample allocation not given. Samples came from day 63 after the first vaccine or placebo injection. General study results and limits: Vaccinees displayed broader spike-specific TCR repertoires than placebo recipients.

Sequencing was performed with immunoSEQ multiplex PCR; in TCRdb, only in-frame clones are kept and a portion is missing. The sample includes roughly 500,000 clones, 75% to 90% of them seen just once. This sequence joins TRBV5-1 and TRBJ2-1; TRBD1 matches at 8 bases. Sequencing used peripheral blood, obtained in a trial of Ad26.COV2.S vaccine versus placebo. The sequence derives from a person aged 18-65 years who received the Ad26.COV2.S COVID-19 vaccine or a placebo. In DNA, the CDR3 is TGCGCCAGCAGCCCAGGGGGCTGGGGCTACAATGAGCAGTTCTTC. This codes for CASSPGGWGYNEQFF.